The 22 T cell receptor beta chains given below trace back to one sample, sequenced in a study of blood T cells in healthy people across ages. Primers used in a second PCR of about 6 to 12 cycles were a sample-barcoded 5' primer and a J-beta primer mix. TCRdb ran MiXCR on the 5' RACE reads and lists one entry per CDR3 protein. Among about 1.8 million distinct CDR3 sequences listed, just under 50% were seen once. Material for sequencing was blood. Source of these receptors: a woman in her forties in good health.

This clonotype was seen more than once but under ten times. The chain uses TRBV6-5 and TRBJ2-7; the D gene is possibly TRBD2 (6 bases). The assigned J gene may be wrong: the sequence end matches TRBJ2-5 better. CDR1 MNHEY and CDR2 SVGAGI come from the germline V gene. This CDR3 has 16 amino acids. The CDR3: CASSYSINGRKETQYF. The CDR3 DNA sequence: TGTGCCAGCAGTTACTCGATCAACGGGAGAAAAGAGACCCAGTACTTC.

In its sample, this clonotype was seen a few times. V usage is TRBV9 and J usage is TRBJ2-3; 7 nucleotides line up with TRBD2. The CDR3 runs to 14 residues. With V trimmed by 0 bases and J by 7 bases, 5 bases remained unmatched. Germline values: CDR1 SGDLS, CDR2 YYNGEE. CDR3 sequence reads: CASSVVSGANTQYF. The DNA of the CDR3 is TGTGCCAGCAGCGTAGTGAGCGGGGCCAATACGCAGTATTTT.

This clonotype has just one count. The V gene is TRBV20-1, the J gene TRBJ2-7; perhaps TRBD1 as D (5 bases). Looked up from germline, CDR1 is DFQATT and CDR2 is SNEGSKA (reference sequence). This CDR3 is built from 13 residues. Between the trimmed V and J ends, which lost 7 bases and 0 bases, there was a span of 13 bases. CDR3 sequence (DNA): TGCAGTGTCAGGGCCAGCCCCTCCTACGAGCAGTACTTC. Its protein product is CSVRASPSYEQYF.

This clonotype was observed once. This sequence joins TRBV20-1 and TRBJ2-7; 9 nucleotides align to TRBD1. The better agreement between TRBJ2-5 and the DNA end casts doubt on the J call. This CDR3 comprises 13 residues. Germline assignment: CDR1 DFQATT and CDR2 SNEGSKA (reference sequence). The CDR3 sequence: CSAKGTGKETQYF. Written as DNA, the CDR3 is TGCAGTGCGAAGGGGACAGGGAAAGAGACCCAGTACTTC.

There are a few counts of this clonotype. The rearrangement links TRBV7-9 to TRBJ2-7; D possibly corresponds to TRBD1 (5 bases). This CDR3 comprises 14 residues. Trimming shortened V by 3 bases and J by 8 bases, and 17 bases separated the two germline ends. The germline gives CDR1 SEHNR, CDR2 FQNEAQ (reference sequence). The CDR3, as DNA: TGTGCCAGCAGCTTCAGGGAAGCCATCGAGAAGCAGTACTTC. This translates into CASSFREAIEKQYF.

This chain joins TRBV6-2 or TRBV6-3 and TRBJ2-1; D uncertain. CDR1 and CDR2 from the germline V gene are MNHEY and SVGEGT. Trimming took off 0 bases at V and 10 bases at J, with 13 bases between the two ends. The CDR3 length is 14 residues. CDR3: CASSYSHPQMEQFF. The CDR3 DNA reads TGTGCCAGCAGTTACTCTCACCCCCAAATGGAGCAGTTCTTC.

The chain joins TRBV6-5 to TRBJ1-2; D gene unclear. The germline V and J ends were trimmed by 2 bases and 8 bases, with 18 bases remaining between them. The germline CDR1 and CDR2 sequences are MNHEY and SVGAGI. The CDR3 has 15 amino acids. The CDR3 nucleotides are TGTGCCAGCAGTTACGGTTTCCTGTCCCCCGGGGGCTACACCTTC. It specifies CASSYGFLSPGGYTF.

In this sample, this clonotype turned up a few times. V and J are TRBV7-9 and TRBJ2-6; no clear D gene. V was cut by 8 bases and J by 0 bases, with 8 bases left in between. Germline V gives CDR1 SEHNR, CDR2 FQNEAQ (reference sequence). The CDR3 covers 14 residues. The CDR3 bases are TGTGCCAGCCTATTCCTCTCTGGGGCCAACGTCCTGACTTTC. Its translation is CASLFLSGANVLTF.

In the case of this clonotype: At one end the junction does not follow the germline gene, possibly because of a read error. J is TRBJ2-3 and V is TRBV9, with D possibly being TRBD1 or TRBD2 (6 bases each). The CDR3 has 14 residues. In germline, CDR1 is SGDLS, CDR2 YYNGEE. The CDR3 sequence is CASSAIGGPDMQYF. For the CDR3, the DNA is TGTGCCAGCAGCGCTATAGGGGGGCCAGATATGCAGTATTTT.

V is TRBV4-3 and J is TRBJ2-7, with TRBD1 matching over 10 bases. Losses at the gene ends were 0 bases for V and 2 bases for J; bases not matched to a gene: 10. Germline V gene data show CDR1 as LGHNA and CDR2 as YSLEER. CDR3 size: 18 residues. CDR3 protein: CASSQDFPMGQGTYEQYF. CDR3 nucleotides: TGCGCCAGCAGCCAAGATTTTCCTATGGGACAGGGGACCTACGAGCAGTACTTC.

This chain uses TRBV12-3 or TRBV12-4 with TRBJ2-3, with 8 bases fitting TRBD2. J lost 5 bases, V lost 8 bases, and 3 bases had no gene match. CDR3 length: 12 amino acids. As DNA, the CDR3 is TGTGCCAGCGCCGGGGGGGTAGATACGCAGTATTTT. Translating it yields CASAGGVDTQYF.

This clonotype came up once. The chain links TRBV4-2 to TRBJ1-6; D possibly corresponds to TRBD1 (5 bases). Germline V lookup: CDR1 LGHNA, CDR2 YNFKEQ. The CDR3 length is 14 residues. V dropped 0 bases and J dropped 10 bases, with 10 bases sitting between them. The CDR3 here is CASSQEGGVSPLHF. The CDR3 coding sequence is TGTGCCAGCAGCCAAGAGGGGGGTGTATCACCCCTCCACTTT.

This clonotype has a single count. The rearrangement links TRBV15 to TRBJ2-4, with TRBD1 matching 8 bases. The J call is doubtful: the DNA matches TRBJ2-7 better. This CDR3 contains 14 residues. CDR1 is LNHNV, CDR2 YYDKDF, per germline (reference sequence). Here the CDR3 reads CATSRRTGFNEQYF. Here the CDR3 DNA reads TGTGCCACCAGCAGACGGACAGGGTTCAACGAGCAGTACTTC.

The chain uses TRBV12-3 or TRBV12-4 and TRBJ2-5; TRBD1 matches at 9 bases. This CDR3 has 11 residues. Losses at the gene ends were 6 bases for V and 11 bases for J; bases not matched to a gene: 4. Here the CDR3 reads CASRQGTGQYF. Here the CDR3 DNA reads TGTGCCAGCAGACAAGGGACAGGGCAGTACTTC.

V is TRBV15 and J is TRBJ2-1, with TRBD1 identical over 9 bases. The germline V gene has CDR1 LNHNV and CDR2 YYDKDF (reference sequence). The V gene end was trimmed by 0 bases and the J gene end by 7 bases; junction bases not matched to a gene: 7. The CDR3 has 16 residues. As DNA, the CDR3 is TGTGCCACCAGCAGAGATTGGGACAGGGATAGTAATGAGCAGTTCTTC. Protein product: CATSRDWDRDSNEQFF.

Only a few counts were recorded for this clonotype. Here the CDR3 DNA reads TGCAGTGCCCCAAGGGACACCACAGGCAATGAGCAGTTCTTC. It is translated as CSAPRDTTGNEQFF. The V call is TRBV20-1, the J call TRBJ2-1; tentative D call: TRBD1 (6 bases). CDR1 is DFQATT, CDR2 SNEGSKA, per germline (reference sequence). This CDR3 contains 14 residues. V lost 6 bases and J lost 6, with 18 bases in between.

The chain joins TRBV7-2 to TRBJ1-4, with TRBD1 as a possible D gene (5 bases). V shed 6 bases and J shed 2 bases, with 16 bases lying between them. The CDR3 length is 16 residues. From germline, CDR1 is SGHTA and CDR2 FQGNSA. The CDR3 is CASRYHGGTTNEKLFF. In nucleotides, the CDR3 is TGTGCCAGCAGATACCACGGGGGGACCACTAATGAAAAACTGTTTTTT.

This clonotype came up a few times. V gene TRBV29-1 combines with J gene TRBJ2-5, with TRBD1 matching 9 bases. J was trimmed by 2 bases and V by 7 bases; bases with no gene match: 11. Germline V lookup: CDR1 SQVTM, CDR2 ANQGSEA. CDR3 length: 15 amino acids. The CDR3 spells CSAPADRGSQETQYF. CDR3 DNA sequence: TGCAGCGCTCCGGCTGACAGGGGGTCTCAAGAGACCCAGTACTTC.

This clonotype occurred a few times. The J gene is TRBJ1-1, the V gene TRBV4-1; no reliable D call. V was trimmed by 4 bases and J by 0 bases, leaving 9 bases between them. The CDR3 sequence is 14 residues long. CDR1 MGHRA and CDR2 YSYEKL come from the germline V gene. The CDR3 DNA follows: TGCGCCAGCAGCCTGGGAGAGTTGAACACTGAAGCTTTCTTT. This encodes CASSLGELNTEAFF.

This clonotype was picked up a small number of times. This chain joins TRBV3-1 and TRBJ2-1, with 13 positions matching TRBD2. Germline CDR1 LGHDT, CDR2 YNNKEL (reference sequence). This CDR3 contains 18 residues. V lost 1 base, J lost 8 bases, and 11 bases stayed unmatched. The CDR3 DNA reads TGTGCCAGCAGCCAAGGAGCGTTGGGACTAGCGGGGACTGATGAGCAGTTCTTC. Protein sequence: CASSQGALGLAGTDEQFF.

This clonotype was detected a few times. The chain joins TRBV7-2 to TRBJ2-4; tentative D call: TRBD2 (7 bases). The J call may be incorrect, as the DNA end agrees better with TRBJ2-7. Germline V gene sequence: CDR1 SGHTA, CDR2 FQGNSA. The CDR3 loop spans 13 amino acids. The CDR3 DNA is TGTGCCTCAGCCCGGGGGGCAGGCTACGAGCAGTACTTC. It translates to CASARGAGYEQYF.

In its sample, this clonotype was seen many times. The chain has TRBV4-2 and TRBJ2-1; a possible D gene is TRBD2 (5 bases). CDR1 and CDR2 from the germline V gene are LGHNA and YNFKEQ. Between the trimmed V and J ends, which lost 1 base and 4 bases, there was a span of 17 bases. CDR3 length: 17 residues. The CDR3 sequence is CASSQVGKVTTYNEQFF. In DNA, the CDR3 is TGTGCCAGCAGCCAAGTCGGGAAAGTTACTACATACAATGAGCAGTTCTTC.